Each of the 15 T cell receptor beta chains below was sequenced from the same sample in a study of blood T cell repertoires in COVID-19. This table comes from immunoSEQ multiplex PCR, and its TCRdb copy is limited to in-frame clones, with some not included. The repertoire holds some 250,000 clones, approximately 91% seen once, with about 0.8% in the top ten. Sequenced: peripheral blood. All receptors come from a woman in her 30s with acute or convalescent COVID-19.

The J gene is TRBJ2-1, the V gene TRBV7-9; tentative D call: TRBD2 (5 bases). This CDR3 spans 16 amino acids. V lost 3 bases and J lost 6, with 18 bases in between. Germline CDR1 and CDR2: SEHNR and FQNEAQ (reference sequence). CDR3 region: CASSFLGLQRGNEQFF. The CDR3 nucleotides are TGTGCCAGCAGCTTCCTTGGACTCCAACGGGGCAATGAGCAGTTCTTC. Combining the CDR3 with reference TRBV7-9 and TRBJ2-1 gives the whole variable domain DTGVSQNPRHKITKRGQNVTFRCDPISEHNRLYWYRQTLGQGPEFLTYFQNEAQLEKSRLLSDRFSAERPKGSFSTLEIQRTEQGDSAMYLCASSFLGLQRGNEQFFGPGTRLTVL.

The chain has TRBV20-1 and TRBJ1-5; 8 bases are a match to TRBD1. The CDR3 sequence is 15 residues long. Looked up from germline, CDR1 is DFQATT and CDR2 is SNEGSKA (reference sequence). V trimming: 3 bases; J trimming: 3 bases; junction bases outside the gene matches: 7. CDR3 region: CSASPGGGINQPQHF. The CDR3 DNA reads as TGCAGTGCTAGTCCAGGGGGCGGCATCAATCAGCCCCAGCATTTT.

The V and J genes are TRBV18 and TRBJ1-6, with D uncertain. V lost 4 bases and J lost 5, with 9 bases in between. CDR1 is KGHSH, CDR2 LQKENI, per germline. The CDR3 runs to 14 residues. CDR3 residues: CASSHGLDNSPLHF. CDR3 DNA: TGTGCCAGCTCACATGGACTGGATAATTCACCCCTCCACTTT. Looking up the rest from reference TRBV18 and TRBJ1-6 gives the full variable domain: NAGVMQNPRHLVRRRGQEARLRCSPMKGHSHVYWYRQLPEEGLKFMVYLQKENIIDESGMPKERFSAEFPKEGPSILRIQQVVRGDSAAYFCASSHGLDNSPLHFGNGTRLTVT.

This clone has more than one count but fewer than ten. CDR3 residues: CAWSRDRAYQETQYF. The CDR3 bases are TGTGCCTGGAGTCGAGACAGGGCGTACCAAGAGACCCAGTACTTC. The chain joins TRBV30 to TRBJ2-5; 7 nucleotides line up with TRBD1. This CDR3 has 15 residues. V gave up 2 bases and J gave up 0 bases; unmatched junction bases: 6. Germline assignment: CDR1 GTSNPN and CDR2 SVGIG (reference sequence).

This clone has a single count. The chain combines TRBV10-2 with TRBJ1-2, with unresolved D. The V and J ends lost 3 bases and 2 bases respectively, with 10 bases between them. CDR3 length: 14 residues. Germline V gene lookup returns CDR1 WSHSY and CDR2 SAAADI. The DNA for the CDR3 is TGCGCCAGCAGTGATCCTACTTCGAACTATGGCTACACCTTC. Translating it yields CASSDPTSNYGYTF.

The chain carries TRBV2 and TRBJ2-7, with 11 bases matching TRBD1. CDR3 length: 13 amino acids. With 4 bases clipped from V and 5 bases from J, the junction kept 1 base outside the gene matches. CDR1 and CDR2 (germline): SNHLY, FYNNEI. The CDR3 is CASSADRGHEQYF. As DNA, the CDR3 is TGTGCCAGCAGTGCGGACAGGGGGCACGAGCAGTACTTC.

V usage is TRBV24-1 and J usage is TRBJ2-1; maybe TRBD2 (5 bases). Trimming removed 0 bases at V and 8 bases at J, with 7 bases between. This CDR3 contains 13 residues. CDR1 KGHDR and CDR2 SFDVKD come from the germline V gene. Written as DNA, the CDR3 is TGTGCCACCAGTGATTTGCGGGAAGATGAGCAGTTCTTC. Translation: CATSDLREDEQFF.

The chain couples TRBV4-3 to TRBJ2-1; D perhaps matches TRBD1 (6 bases). The CDR3 is 15 residues long. Deletions cut 3 bases from V and 7 bases from J, with 16 bases between. CDR1 and CDR2 from the germline V gene are LGHNA and YSLEER. CDR3 in amino acids: CASSHGALGANEQFF. CDR3 DNA sequence: TGCGCCAGCAGCCACGGGGCTCTGGGGGCAAATGAGCAGTTCTTC.

This chain uses TRBV9 with TRBJ1-3; possible D gene TRBD1, 6 bases. V was trimmed by 1 base and J by 9 bases, leaving 20 bases between them. This CDR3 spans 16 amino acids. Germline-derived CDR1 and CDR2 are SGDLS and YYNGEE. The CDR3 bases are TGTGCCAGCAGCGTAAGACCGGACGGGACACAGAGCACCATATATTTT. It is translated as CASSVRPDGTQSTIYF.

This clone was seen more than once but under ten times. V gene TRBV29-1 combines with J gene TRBJ1-1, with D uncertain. The CDR3 loop spans 10 amino acids. Germline assignment: CDR1 SQVTM and CDR2 ANQGSEA. Trimming removed 7 bases from V and 0 bases from J, with 3 bases in between. Written as DNA, the CDR3 is TGCAGCGCTATGAACACTGAAGCTTTCTTT. This codes for CSAMNTEAFF.

V and J are TRBV9 and TRBJ2-1; 7 nucleotides agree with TRBD2. CDR3 length: 17 amino acids. The V gene's germline CDR1 is SGDLS and CDR2 YYNGEE. V lost 3 bases, J lost 8 bases, and 17 bases stayed unmatched. The CDR3 coding sequence is TGTGCCAGCAGCGACTCCATACGGTGGTCGGGGGGTGATGAGCAGTTCTTC. It translates to CASSDSIRWSGGDEQFF.

The V and J genes are TRBV6-1 and TRBJ1-6; D gene ambiguous. V was pared by 2 bases and J by 0 bases, with 8 bases between. The CDR3 contains 16 residues. From germline, CDR1 is MNHNS and CDR2 SASEGT. This CDR3 is CASSESGSSYNSPLHF. The CDR3 DNA sequence: TGTGCCAGCAGTGAATCCGGGAGCTCCTATAATTCACCCCTCCACTTT.

V gene TRBV4-2 combines with J gene TRBJ1-2, with TRBD1 as a possible D gene (6 bases). The germline CDR1 and CDR2 sequences are LGHNA and YNFKEQ. The CDR3 is 16 amino acids. V was trimmed by 1 base and J by 2 bases, leaving 14 bases between them. CDR3 nucleotide sequence: TGTGCCAGCAGCCAAGGGCCCCAACAGGGCAACTATGGCTACACCTTC. It encodes CASSQGPQQGNYGYTF.

The chain is built from TRBV6-2 or TRBV6-3 and TRBJ2-2; 7 nucleotides align to TRBD1. This CDR3 is 15 amino acids long. V shed 6 bases and J 5 bases; nucleotides not matched to a gene: 9. In germline, CDR1 is MNHEY, CDR2 SVGEGT. This CDR3 reads CASSFMTGSTGELFF. CDR3 in DNA: TGTGCCAGCAGCTTTATGACAGGGAGTACCGGGGAGCTGTTTTTT.

CDR3 residues: CASSTTVNEQFF. CDR3 bases: TGTGCCAGCAGCACCACAGTTAATGAGCAGTTCTTC. The chain employs TRBV12-3 or TRBV12-4 and TRBJ2-1, with D unclear. This CDR3 has 12 residues. V lost 6 bases to trimming and J lost 7 bases, with 10 bases between them.